This T cell receptor beta chain is from a study of spatial heterogeneity in lung cancer. About the study: Consistent detection of more beta-chain than alpha-chain sequences was observed. General observations from the study: Tumors with more nonsynonymous mutations had more expanded intratumoral alpha and beta TCRs.

Time point noted: sample taken at primary tumor resection. 72 TRACERx patients with early, untreated non-small cell lung cancer donated samples. The authors sequenced whole RNA from tumor, nontumor lung or frozen PBMC without sorting. Germline V gene sequence: CDR1 SGHVS, CDR2 FNYEAQ. The CDR3 extends over 16 amino acids. Trimming stripped 5 bases from V and 0 bases from J, with 14 bases between. This clonotype was detected a few times. Its antigen remains unidentified. TCRdb processed the 5' RACE reads anew with MiXCR; each CDR3 protein has one entry. Of around 100,000 distinct CDR3 sequences in the sample, about 4.6% were seen once.

This clonotype originated in a male donor with early-stage non-small cell lung cancer. The gene calls are TRBV7-6 and TRBJ1-3; D is unresolved. The sample was lung tumor tissue, taken at surgery. The CDR3 nucleotides are TGTGCCAGCAGCCCGAGGGCAATGCCCTCTGGAAACACCATATATTTT. It yields the protein CASSPRAMPSGNTIYF.